This T cell receptor (beta chain) was recovered during a study of T cell responses to AZD1222 COVID-19 vaccine. Study outcomes and limitations: Most donors were white British, females outnumbered males, and clonal diversity was possibly underestimated. The number of AZD1222 recipients seropositive at baseline was only five to seven.

Trimming removed 1 base at V and 8 bases at J, with 8 bases between. Germline loops: CDR1 SEHNR, CDR2 FQNEAQ (reference sequence). There are 12 residues in the CDR3. Data came from immunoSEQ multiplex PCR; TCRdb stores just in-frame clones and leaves some out. The sample lists 150,000 or so clones, around 85% occurring once. Turning to this clone: The antigen remains unidentified.

The chain links TRBV7-9 to TRBJ1-1; D is uncertain. The receptor's source is an adult who had recovered from COVID-19. Sequencing used peripheral blood, obtained after recovery from COVID-19. CDR3 loop: CASSLVPREAFF. Written as DNA, the CDR3 is TGTGCCAGCAGCTTAGTGCCTCGCGAAGCTTTCTTT.